A selection of T cell receptor beta chains follows, all from one sample in a study of blood T cell repertoires in COVID-19. Sequencing used immunoSEQ multiplex PCR; TCRdb keeps in-frame clones, though not all of them. The sample contains 300,000 or so clones, 90% of which appear only once. Sequences were obtained from peripheral blood. The receptors shown here come from a woman in her twenties or thirties with COVID-19, enrolled during active disease. Both conserved end residues are trimmed from each CDR3.

v_call: TRBV9
j_call: TRBJ2-2
cdr3_aa: ASSVVGTGGTGELF

v_call: TRBV19
j_call: TRBJ1-2
cdr3_aa: ASSSPGQKLYGYT

v_call: TRBV19
j_call: TRBJ2-2
cdr3_aa: ASSGTGHGELF

v_call: TRBV19
j_call: TRBJ1-6
cdr3_aa: ASSTTGINSPLH

v_call: TRBV7-9
j_call: TRBJ1-4
cdr3_aa: ASSPRTATEKLF

v_call: TRBV27
j_call: TRBJ1-6
cdr3_aa: ASSLRPLSSYNSPLH

v_call: TRBV19
j_call: TRBJ1-5
cdr3_aa: ASTKTASNQPQH

v_call: TRBV10-3
j_call: TRBJ2-2
cdr3_aa: AIRTGNTGELF

v_call: TRBV19
j_call: TRBJ1-2
cdr3_aa: ASSGGTGGSYGYT

v_call: TRBV29-1
j_call: TRBJ2-7
cdr3_aa: SVEGTAYEQY

v_call: TRBV6-5
j_call: TRBJ2-1
cdr3_aa: ASTRDTDDDEQF

v_call: TRBV10-2
j_call: TRBJ1-1
cdr3_aa: ASSELRSEAF

v_call: TRBV27
j_call: TRBJ2-6
cdr3_aa: ASSPVAGANVLT

v_call: TRBV10-1
j_call: TRBJ2-7
cdr3_aa: ASSERGSYEQY

v_call: TRBV7-9
j_call: TRBJ2-2
cdr3_aa: ASSSPRTGVDTGELF

v_call: TRBV30
j_call: TRBJ1-2
cdr3_aa: AWRGADYGYT

v_call: TRBV5-1
j_call: TRBJ1-2
cdr3_aa: ASSSRQGQAYGYT

v_call: TRBV28
j_call: TRBJ2-4
cdr3_aa: ASSPPRQGNPKNIQY

v_call: TRBV20-1
j_call: TRBJ1-5
cdr3_aa: SASAGYGQPQH

v_call: TRBV29-1
j_call: TRBJ1-1
cdr3_aa: SVERTLNTEAF

v_call: TRBV10-1
j_call: TRBJ2-1
cdr3_aa: ASSEGLAYAGDEQF

v_call: TRBV28
j_call: TRBJ1-5
cdr3_aa: ASRRGRNYSNQPQH

v_call: TRBV6-5
j_call: TRBJ2-1
cdr3_aa: ASSYSQREGREQF